Here is one T cell receptor beta chain with its context. No cognate antigen has been identified for it. Base qualities are not provided; no much larger clone lies one nucleotide away. The data were taken from a study of Ad26.COV2.S vaccination and SARS-CoV-2 variants (dated by TCRdb to about 2021). Broadly, across the study: TCRbeta repertoire sequencing served as the tool for gauging how specific and how broad the SARS-CoV-2-reactive T cell receptors were following Ad26.COV2.S vaccination. A total of around 32 samples were included in the TCR-sequenced set, comprising around 19 Ad26.COV2.S vaccine recipients, 5 placebo recipients and 8 SARS-CoV-2 convalescent individuals.

In light of the paper, this sample's time point label describes: individuals recovered from natural SARS-CoV-2 infection. V is trimmed back by 8 bases and J by 6 bases, and the junction contains 17 bases that no gene match accounts for. The CDR3 goes from the cysteine to the phenylalanine over 17 residues. Only the CDR3 part of the read is kept: 51 bases, read in frame from the first base. Looking up the germline V gene (reference sequence) yields CDR1 LGHDT and CDR2 YNNKEL. Broad study findings and their caveats: Compared with placebo recipients, Ad26.COV2.S recipients showed higher spike-specific TCR breadth (P = 0.0014). Vaccine and placebo recipients had comparable non-spike TCR breadth, which fits with the vaccine containing only spike. The authors noted that the TCR breadth and depth analyses may have underestimated total T cell responses. After vaccination, spike-specific CD8+ and CD4+ T cell responses were reported to show substantial breadth.

The immunoSEQ Assay was used to sequence TCRbeta CDR3 regions. After extraction, genomic DNA underwent amplification by bias-controlled multiplex PCR, followed by high-throughput sequencing. The published analysis was carried out like this. To quantify the absolute abundance of every unique TCRbeta CDR3 region, sequences were collapsed and filtered. T cell fraction was estimated by normalizing TCRbeta template counts to usable DNA, with usable DNA measured through amplification of reference genes found in all nucleated cells. Repertoire TCRs were annotated as SARS-CoV-2-specific when V gene, CDR3 amino acid sequence and J gene were exactly matched to a known reactive TCR set. The reference SARS-CoV-2 TCR set was obtained from MIRA and was filtered for enrichment in COVID-19-positive ImmuneCODE repertoires, whereby public or cross-reactive TCRs were removed. Using the MIRA antigens, annotated TCRs were further analysed by specific ORF or by position within an ORF. Depth was the summed frequency of annotated unique rearrangements, while breadth was defined as annotated unique rearrangements over total unique productive rearrangements. Group comparisons of TCR breadth used two-sided Wilcoxon rank-sum tests. TCRdb mirrors the immuneACCESS table, restricted to in-frame sequences. Some clones are absent from its copies; in checked studies, under half trace to an unresolved V gene, and the reason for the others is unknown. The DNA was the basis for D and trimming; V, J and clone size are from that table. The sample yields some 39,000 clones; 83% were counted once. The top ten constitute roughly half of the sample.

The clonotype was recovered from a human donor who had recovered from COVID-19. The sequences come from peripheral blood, collected after recovery from COVID-19. Recombination joined TRBV3-1 (or the pseudogene TRBV3-2) with TRBJ1-1; TRBD1 aligns with 11 central bases. Here the CDR3 is given as CASPGQGACRSSAEAFF. The nucleotides are TGTGCCAGCCCTGGACAGGGGGCCTGTCGGTCTTCTGCTGAAGCTTTCTTT.